Listed below are T cell receptor beta chains from one sample, sequenced in a study of shared T cell receptors in the human thymus. Clones were sequenced by immunoSEQ multiplex PCR, and TCRdb holds only the in-frame ones, with some missing. The sample includes roughly 660,000 clones, around 89% of them seen just once. This sample also belongs to another study, concerning human thymus T cells.

The sample was thymocytes. The receptors come from a boy less than two years old with a congenital heart defect. Both conserved end residues are trimmed from each CDR3. The order of the fields is V gene, J gene, CDR3 protein.

V: TRBV30
J: TRBJ1-2
CDR3: AWTPDRNYGYT

V: TRBV4-3
J: TRBJ2-3
CDR3: ASSQGTEGQGHYLLSTDTQY

V: TRBV18
J: TRBJ2-7
CDR3: ASSPGAGRSSYEQY

V: TRBV5-1
J: TRBJ2-2
CDR3: ASTSSGRYTGELF

V: TRBV28
J: TRBJ2-7
CDR3: ASRKRQGGEQY

V: TRBV29-1
J: TRBJ2-3
CDR3: SVGLAGATDTQY

V: TRBV27
J: TRBJ1-5
CDR3: ASSSRADNQPQH

V: TRBV18
J: TRBJ2-1
CDR3: ASPSDREVDPLYNEQF

V: TRBV1
J: TRBJ2-7
CDR3: TSSHGWSYEQY

V: TRBV6-1
J: TRBJ1-5
CDR3: ASSEGGAGWHQPQH

V: TRBV19
J: TRBJ1-5
CDR3: ASSIEGQSYQPQH

V: TRBV18
J: TRBJ2-1
CDR3: ASSPILAGDNEQF

V: TRBV4-3
J: TRBJ2-7
CDR3: ASSPRDRYYEQY

V: TRBV7-2
J: TRBJ1-5
CDR3: ASSSPGGGGVLLGPQH

V: TRBV5-1
J: TRBJ2-7
CDR3: ASSDGTSGRATYEQY

V: TRBV18
J: TRBJ1-2
CDR3: ASSPDRGGYT

V: TRBV6-1
J: TRBJ2-7
CDR3: ASSPAGDSYEQY

V: TRBV27
J: TRBJ2-7
CDR3: ASSLLSGRGPSEQY

V: TRBV4-1
J: TRBJ2-3
CDR3: ASSQTHRGQADTQY

V: TRBV10-3
J: TRBJ2-2
CDR3: AISDGAGGNTDTGELF

V: TRBV9
J: TRBJ2-7
CDR3: ASTLGVGAGDP

V: TRBV28
J: TRBJ2-5
CDR3: ASSFVGLHPRETQY

V: TRBV7-8
J: TRBJ1-2
CDR3: ASSSPPGGYGYT

V: TRBV15
J: TRBJ2-2
CDR3: ATSRGTGSLPGELF

V: TRBV13
J: TRBJ2-7
CDR3: ASSPRRVNEQY

V: TRBV28
J: TRBJ2-7
CDR3: ASSFGLAGEEPYEQY

V: TRBV11-2
J: TRBJ1-1
CDR3: ASSLQGGTEAF

V: TRBV19
J: TRBJ1-3
CDR3: ASIYRVGAPGNTIY

V: TRBV6-1
J: TRBJ2-7
CDR3: ASSDLTPGQGGYEQY

V: TRBV7-2
J: TRBJ2-7
CDR3: ASSPRTSGRYEQY

V: TRBV25-1
J: TRBJ2-1
CDR3: ASSEPTGAGLNEQF

V: TRBV6-5
J: TRBJ2-2
CDR3: ASSAGTAVPGELF

V: TRBV4-1
J: TRBJ2-3
CDR3: ASSLHSGGPTDTQY

V: TRBV5-6
J: TRBJ2-7
CDR3: ASSPTWLAGAYEQY

V: TRBV10-3
J: TRBJ2-3
CDR3: AISEPEGADPSTDTQY

V: TRBV10-1
J: TRBJ2-7
CDR3: ASSEQATGFIHEQY

V: TRBV5-1
J: TRBJ2-5
CDR3: ASSLDSGVGQY

V: TRBV5-6
J: TRBJ2-3
CDR3: ASSSAQGGADTQY

V: TRBV29-1
J: TRBJ1-2
CDR3: SAWDRASPNYGYT

V: TRBV5-4
J: TRBJ2-3
CDR3: ASSLWGDRPTDTQY

V: TRBV13
J: TRBJ2-7
CDR3: ASSLGGNEQY

V: TRBV29-1
J: TRBJ2-3
CDR3: TFERERDTQY

V: TRBV7-2
J: TRBJ2-2
CDR3: ASSLAWLAGVEIGGELF

V: TRBV29-1
J: TRBJ2-5
CDR3: SVEGASGRIGTQY

V: TRBV13
J: TRBJ2-2
CDR3: ASSLGTGKNTGELF

V: TRBV7-9
J: TRBJ1-1
CDR3: ASSQRQGMNTEAF

V: TRBV5-4
J: TRBJ2-4
CDR3: ASSVLGLAGGPKNIQY

V: TRBV7-9
J: TRBJ2-1
CDR3: ASSARIGGQVCNEQF

V: TRBV5-6
J: TRBJ2-6
CDR3: ASSLGYEGLGGANVLT

V: TRBV27
J: TRBJ1-5
CDR3: ASSFPPRTDNQPQH